The clone carrying this T cell receptor (beta chain) occurred a few times. The antigen is unknown. This sample is drawn from a study of T-cell memory formation after mild COVID-19. Study as a whole: Largely, the TCR clusters proved donor specific.

TCRdb independently ran MiXCR on the 5' RACE reads; one entry per CDR3 protein. The data hold 300,000 to 350,000 distinct CDR3 sequences, with approximately 19% observed a single time. The germline V gene encodes CDR1 DFQATT and CDR2 SNEGSKA (reference sequence). V lost 4 bases and J lost 1; bases outside the gene matches: 10. The CDR3 totals 16 residues. Study-wide points: Contracting clones, day 15 to 85, had balanced CD4/CD8, and later expanders favored CD4+. The SARS-CoV-2 specificity of second-wave clones reaching peak at day 37 remained unverified.

The chain couples TRBV20-1 to TRBJ2-3; TRBD2 aligns across 8 bases. The TCR sequence derives from a man aged 18 to 30 who had mild COVID-19 (a few samples of this study predate the infection). Cell type and time point are not known. Specimen: PBMCs or a T cell subset sorted from them (not recorded which). CDR3 region: CSAKGSGGPRTDTQYF. The CDR3 nucleotides read TGCAGTGCTAAGGGGAGCGGGGGCCCCCGCACAGATACGCAGTATTTT.